The rows below give T cell receptor beta chains drawn from one sample of a study of neurological immune-mediated disorders. TCRdb re-derived calls from the 5' RACE reads in MiXCR, one entry per CDR3 protein. This sample has about 49,000 distinct CDR3 sequences, with about a tenth found just once. Sequences were obtained from PBMCs. The source of these receptors is a woman aged 40 to 55 in good health. The CDR3 runs from the conserved cysteine through the conserved F or W. A D gene is named only where the DNA matches it firmly. Size tells how often a clone was seen (once, few, many) or the class of an expanded clone, and some rows leave it out.

CDR3aa	CDR3nt	abundance	d_gene	len	v_gene	j_gene
CASSQSTTGQGLPPYGYTF	TGTGCCAGCAGCCAATCGACTACAGGACAGGGCCTCCCCCCCTATGGCTACACCTTC	-	TRBD1	19	TRBV16	TRBJ1-2
CSVQGKRETQYF	TGCAGCGTTCAGGGGAAAAGGGAGACCCAGTACTTC	many	-	12	TRBV29-1	TRBJ2-5
CASSLGVVYEKLFF	TGCGCCAGCAGCTTGGGGGTGGTGTATGAAAAACTGTTTTTT	many	-	14	TRBV5-1	TRBJ1-4
CSARDPSGYEQYF	TGCAGTGCTAGAGATCCTAGCGGCTACGAGCAGTACTTC	-	TRBD2	13	TRBV20-1	TRBJ2-7
CASKLQENYGYTF	TGTGCCAGCAAGTTACAGGAGAACTATGGCTACACCTTC	many	-	13	TRBV12-3/TRBV12-4	TRBJ1-2
CASSPGGAYEQYF	TGCGCCAGCAGCCCCGGGGGGGCCTACGAGCAGTACTTC	many	TRBD2	13	TRBV5-1	TRBJ2-7
CASSPTDGTYEQYF	TGTGCCAGCTCACCAACAGACGGGACCTACGAGCAGTACTTC	many	-	14	TRBV18	TRBJ2-7
CASSVGGGGAYEQYF	TGTGCCAGCAGCGTAGGGGGCGGAGGAGCCTACGAGCAGTACTTC	few	-	15	TRBV9	TRBJ2-7
CASSPQGSPGQPQHF	TGTGCCAGCAGCCCACAGGGTTCTCCAGGGCAGCCCCAGCATTTT	many	-	15	TRBV7-2	TRBJ1-5
CASSPEWSGSGNQPQHF	TGTGCCAGCAGCCCCGAGTGGTCTGGAAGTGGCAATCAGCCCCAGCATTTT	once	-	17	TRBV2	TRBJ1-5
CASTSGPMNTEAFF	TGTGCCAGCACCAGCGGGCCTATGAACACTGAAGCTTTCTTT	many	-	14	TRBV6-2/TRBV6-3	TRBJ1-1
CASRSEGYRGIGGYTF	TGTGCCAGCAGGAGCGAGGGTTACAGGGGTATCGGAGGCTACACCTTC	many	TRBD1	16	TRBV6-6	TRBJ1-2
CASSENRLSSNQPQHF	TGTGCCAGCAGTGAAAACCGTCTTAGTAGCAATCAGCCCCAGCATTTT	many	-	16	TRBV6-1	TRBJ1-5
CASSSETGLNTEAFF	TGTGCCAGCAGCTCAGAGACAGGGCTGAACACTGAAGCTTTCTTT	many	TRBD1	15	TRBV7-2	TRBJ1-1
CASRHSGQSSYEQYF	TGTGCCAGCAGACATTCGGGACAGAGCTCCTACGAGCAGTACTTC	-	TRBD1	15	TRBV12-3/TRBV12-4	TRBJ2-7
CSGGQGTDTQYF	TGCAGTGGAGGACAGGGCACAGATACGCAGTATTTT	many	TRBD1	12	TRBV20-1	TRBJ2-3
CSAEVGGLAAYEQYF	TGCAGCGCAGAAGTCGGGGGCCTAGCAGCCTACGAGCAGTACTTC	many	-	15	TRBV29-1	TRBJ2-7
CASSPSYNEQFF	TGTGCCAGCAGCCCGAGCTACAATGAGCAGTTCTTC	many	-	12	TRBV9	TRBJ2-1
CSAPQGAAGYTF	TGCAGTGCTCCTCAGGGGGCGGCGGGCTACACCTTC	many	TRBD1	12	TRBV20-1	TRBJ1-2
CASSNTGGFYNYGYTF	TGTGCCAGCAGCAACACAGGGGGTTTCTATAACTATGGCTACACCTTC	many	TRBD1	16	TRBV6-5	TRBJ1-2
CASSYPWVAGVGTQYF	TGTGCCAGCAGCTACCCCTGGGTAGCGGGGGTGGGTACGCAGTATTTT	few	TRBD2	16	TRBV7-2	TRBJ2-3
CASSQGAGGQETQYF	TGCGCCAGCAGCCAAGGGGCAGGGGGCCAAGAGACCCAGTACTTC	many	TRBD1	15	TRBV4-1	TRBJ2-5
CASSQEPQGLRGYTF	TGCGCCAGCAGCCAAGAGCCGCAGGGGCTCCGAGGCTACACCTTC	many	-	15	TRBV4-1	TRBJ1-2
CSARGLGLLNEKLFF	TGCAGTGCTAGAGGCCTGGGACTTCTTAATGAAAAACTGTTTTTT	many	-	15	TRBV20-1	TRBJ1-4
CASSLTTGVGTGELFF	TGTGCCAGCAGCTTAACGACAGGGGTCGGGACCGGGGAGCTGTTTTTT	many	TRBD1	16	TRBV7-3	TRBJ2-2
CASRKSTGELFF	TGTGCCAGCAGGAAGAGCACCGGGGAGCTGTTTTTT	many	-	12	TRBV6-2/TRBV6-3	TRBJ2-2